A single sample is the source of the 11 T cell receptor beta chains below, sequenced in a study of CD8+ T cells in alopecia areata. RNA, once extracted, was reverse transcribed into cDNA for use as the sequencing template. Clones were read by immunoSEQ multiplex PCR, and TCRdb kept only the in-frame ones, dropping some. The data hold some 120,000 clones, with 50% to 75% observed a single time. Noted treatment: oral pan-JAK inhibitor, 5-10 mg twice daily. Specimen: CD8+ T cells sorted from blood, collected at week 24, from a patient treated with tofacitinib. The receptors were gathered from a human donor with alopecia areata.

CDR3 nucleotides: TGTGCTAGTGGTTTGCACGGGGGGAACACCGGGGAGCTGTTTTTT. The encoded protein is CASGLHGGNTGELFF. The chain combines TRBV12-5 with TRBJ2-2; TRBD2 might be the D (6 bases). V shed 2 bases and J shed 1 base, with 8 bases lying between them. The CDR3 runs to 15 residues. Germline V gene data show CDR1 as LGHNT and CDR2 as FRNRAP.

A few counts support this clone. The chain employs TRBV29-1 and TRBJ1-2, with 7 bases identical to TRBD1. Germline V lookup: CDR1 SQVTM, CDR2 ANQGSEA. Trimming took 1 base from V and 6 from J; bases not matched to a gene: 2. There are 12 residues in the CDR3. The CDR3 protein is CSVEGDSHGYTF. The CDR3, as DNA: TGCAGCGTTGAAGGGGACAGCCATGGCTACACCTTC. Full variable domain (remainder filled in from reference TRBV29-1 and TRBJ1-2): SAVISQKPSRDICQRGTSLTIQCQVDSQVTMMFWYRQQPGQSLTLIATANQGSEATYESGFVIDKFPISRPNLTFSTLTVSNMSPEDSSIYLCSVEGDSHGYTFGSGTRLTVV.

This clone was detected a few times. The CDR3 reads CASSFGVSYEQYF. The CDR3 DNA is TGTGCCAGCAGCTTCGGGGTATCCTACGAGCAGTACTTC. The chain employs TRBV7-9 and TRBJ2-7; a possible D gene is TRBD2 (5 bases). Deletions cut 3 bases from V and 1 base from J, with 7 bases between. CDR1 and CDR2 (germline): SEHNR, FQNEAQ (reference sequence). CDR3 length: 13 amino acids.

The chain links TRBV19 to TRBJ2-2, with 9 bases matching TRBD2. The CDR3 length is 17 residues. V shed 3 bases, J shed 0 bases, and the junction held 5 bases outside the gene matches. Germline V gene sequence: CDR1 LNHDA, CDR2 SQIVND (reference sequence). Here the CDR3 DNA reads TGTGCCAGTAGTATGGGTCTAGCGGGGACGAACACCGGGGAGCTGTTTTTT. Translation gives CASSMGLAGTNTGELFF.

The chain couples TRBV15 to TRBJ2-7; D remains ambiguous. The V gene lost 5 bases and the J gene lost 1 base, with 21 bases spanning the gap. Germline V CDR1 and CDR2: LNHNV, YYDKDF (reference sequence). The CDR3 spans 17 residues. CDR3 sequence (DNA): TGTGCCACCAGCCAGAGATTGAGCAGCCTACGATCCTACGAGCAGTACTTC. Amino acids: CATSQRLSSLRSYEQYF. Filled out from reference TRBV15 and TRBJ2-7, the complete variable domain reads DAMVIQNPRYQVTQFGKPVTLSCSQTLNHNVMYWYQQKSSQAPKLLFHYYDKDFNNEADTPDNFQSRRPNTSFCFLDIRSPGLGDTAMYLCATSQRLSSLRSYEQYFGPGTRLTVT.

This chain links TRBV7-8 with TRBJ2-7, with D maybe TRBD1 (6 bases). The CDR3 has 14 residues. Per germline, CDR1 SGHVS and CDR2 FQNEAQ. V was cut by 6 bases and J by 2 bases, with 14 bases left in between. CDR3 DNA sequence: TGTGCCAGCAGAGCATCTACAGGGACCTACGAGCAGTACTTC. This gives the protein CASRASTGTYEQYF.

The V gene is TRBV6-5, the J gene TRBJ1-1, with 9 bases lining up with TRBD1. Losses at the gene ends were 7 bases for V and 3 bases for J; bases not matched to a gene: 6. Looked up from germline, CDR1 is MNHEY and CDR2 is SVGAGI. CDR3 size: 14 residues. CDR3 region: CASTRTGADTEAFF. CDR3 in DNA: TGTGCCAGCACCAGGACAGGGGCCGACACTGAAGCTTTCTTT.

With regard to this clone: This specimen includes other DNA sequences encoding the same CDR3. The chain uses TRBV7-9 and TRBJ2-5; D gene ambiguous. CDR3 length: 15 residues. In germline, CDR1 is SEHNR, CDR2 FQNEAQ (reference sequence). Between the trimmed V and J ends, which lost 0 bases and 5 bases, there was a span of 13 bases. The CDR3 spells CASSLAPLGRETQYF. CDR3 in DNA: TGTGCCAGCAGCTTAGCCCCCCTAGGACGGGAGACCCAGTACTTC.

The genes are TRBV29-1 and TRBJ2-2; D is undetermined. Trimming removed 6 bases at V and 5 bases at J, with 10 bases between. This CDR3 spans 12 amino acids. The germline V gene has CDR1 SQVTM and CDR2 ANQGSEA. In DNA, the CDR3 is TGCAGCGTATACGGAGAGACCGGGGAGCTGTTTTTT. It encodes CSVYGETGELFF.

CDR3 sequence: CASSDHGQGFYGYTF. Written as DNA, the CDR3 is TGTGCCAGCAGTGATCATGGACAGGGATTCTATGGCTACACCTTC. V and J are TRBV2 and TRBJ1-2, with 8 bases lining up with TRBD1. Germline CDR1 is SNHLY and CDR2 is FYNNEI. This CDR3 has 15 residues. Trimming removed 3 bases from V and 4 bases from J; junction bases left unmatched: 7.

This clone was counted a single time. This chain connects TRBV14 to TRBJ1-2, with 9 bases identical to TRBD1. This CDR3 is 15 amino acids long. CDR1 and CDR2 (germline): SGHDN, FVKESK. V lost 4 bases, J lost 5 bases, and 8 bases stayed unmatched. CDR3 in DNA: TGTGCCAGCAGCCCCGACGGGACAGGGATATATGGCTACACCTTC. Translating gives CASSPDGTGIYGYTF.